There are many counts of the clone carrying this T cell receptor beta chain. What it recognizes is unknown. Molecular barcoding with unique molecular identifiers was used for the TCRbeta library. From the PCR reads, TCRdb called clonotypes with MiXCR, one entry per CDR3 protein. This sample has about 830,000 distinct CDR3 sequences, with under 20% found just once. These data belong to a study of T-cell reconstitution after alpha-beta-depleted transplantation in children. Study-level points and caveats: Reportedly, alpha-beta T cells present about two months post-transplant originated from several hundred expanded clones of graft origin. High day-60 TCRbeta diversity in some patients came from surviving recipient T cells and thymic progenitors. After one year, T-cell counts and TCRbeta diversity mostly came from new T cells.

The receptor's source is a male patient under 18 who had a stem cell transplant for acute lymphoblastic leukemia, so the T cells may come from the graft donor. The specimen comprised PBMCs, mostly from graft donor cells, sampled 360 days after TCRalphabeta/CD19-depleted stem cell transplant.

The CDR3 reads CASSFHFSTEQFF. CDR3 DNA: TGTGCCAGCAGTTTTCATTTTTCAACTGAGCAGTTCTTC. V and J are TRBV27 and TRBJ2-1, with D hard to call. V gave up 3 bases and J gave up 9 bases, with 12 bases separating them. The CDR3 contains 13 residues. Germline V CDR1 and CDR2: MNHEY, SMNVEV (reference sequence).